This T cell receptor beta chain was found in a study of T cells in Graves' hyperthyroidism and ophthalmopathy. At least ten counts were recorded for this clonotype. Looked up from germline, CDR1 is MNHNS and CDR2 is SASEGT. V was pared by 11 bases and J by 9 bases, with 17 bases between. This CDR3 is built from 13 residues. From RNA transcripts, TCR beta CDR3 regions were amplified. First-round RT-PCR of the TCR CDR3 relied on the HTBI primer set. One entry per CDR3 protein results from TCRdb running MiXCR on the multiplex PCR reads. The sample has about 700,000 distinct CDR3 sequences; approximately 14% are singletons.

The clonotype comes from a woman between 18 and 29 years old with Graves' hyperthyroidism. Sequencing was carried out using blood. The V and J genes are TRBV6-1 and TRBJ1-6; D is ambiguous. CDR3 in amino acids: CACSGREGSPLHF. CDR3 nucleotide sequence: TGTGCCTGCTCAGGACGGGAAGGTTCACCCCTCCACTTT.